The source of this TCR beta chain is a study of control samples from healthy donors and cancer patients. The CDR3 covers 10 residues. CDR1 and CDR2 from the germline V gene are SEHNR and FQNEAQ (reference sequence). V was clipped by 5 bases and J by 5 bases, with 3 bases between them. The assay was immunoSEQ multiplex PCR, and TCRdb's table has in-frame clones only and misses some. There are 350,000 to 450,000 clones in the sample; 90% occur only once, and around 6.5% lies in the top ten. Only a few counts were recorded for this clone. The J gene is TRBJ2-5, the V gene TRBV7-9, with D unclear. Material: PBMCs. The TCR sequence derives from a man aged 40-49 years with head and neck cancer. In DNA form, the CDR3 reads TGTGCCAGCAGCCCTGAGACCCAGTACTTC. Encoded protein: CASSPETQYF.